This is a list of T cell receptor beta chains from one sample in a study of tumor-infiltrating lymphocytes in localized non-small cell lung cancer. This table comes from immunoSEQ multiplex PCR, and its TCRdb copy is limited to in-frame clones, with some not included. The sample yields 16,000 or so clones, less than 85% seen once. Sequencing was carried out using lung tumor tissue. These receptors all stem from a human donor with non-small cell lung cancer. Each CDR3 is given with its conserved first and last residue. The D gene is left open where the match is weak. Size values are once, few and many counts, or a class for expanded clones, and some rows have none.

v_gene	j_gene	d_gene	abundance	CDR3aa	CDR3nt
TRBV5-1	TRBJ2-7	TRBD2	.	CASSRGLAGDSAYEQYF	TGCGCCAGCAGCCGGGGACTAGCGGGAGACTCGGCCTACGAGCAGTACTTC
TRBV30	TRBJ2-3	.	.	CAWSSGLGSTDTQYF	TGTGCCTGGAGTTCAGGGCTGGGCAGCACAGATACGCAGTATTTT
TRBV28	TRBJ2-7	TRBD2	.	CASSLASGASYEQYF	TGTGCCAGCAGTTTAGCTAGCGGGGCCTCCTACGAGCAGTACTTC
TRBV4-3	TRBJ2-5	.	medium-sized	CASSRDVGAGTQYF	TGCGCCAGCAGCCGAGACGTGGGCGCGGGGACCCAGTACTTC
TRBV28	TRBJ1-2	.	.	CASSQYGYTF	TGTGCCAGCAGCCAATATGGCTACACCTTC
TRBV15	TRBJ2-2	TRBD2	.	CATSRGRRQREGNTGELFF	TGTGCCACCAGCAGAGGCCGGCGTCAGCGGGAGGGAAACACCGGGGAGCTGTTTTTT
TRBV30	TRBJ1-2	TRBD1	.	CAWRGQGEEYGYTF	TGTGCCTGGAGGGGGCAGGGGGAGGAGTATGGCTACACCTTC
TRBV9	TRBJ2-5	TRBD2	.	CASSVGGAGVETQYF	TGTGCCAGCAGCGTAGGAGGGGCGGGAGTGGAGACCCAGTACTTC
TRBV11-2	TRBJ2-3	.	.	CASSLSGTSTDTQYF	TGTGCCAGCAGCTTATCAGGGACTAGCACAGATACGCAGTATTTT
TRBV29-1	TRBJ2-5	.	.	CSVDGNHQETQYF	TGCAGCGTTGACGGGAACCACCAAGAGACCCAGTACTTC
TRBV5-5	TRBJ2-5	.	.	CASSLVSRSVETQYF	TGTGCCAGCAGCTTGGTTTCCAGGTCGGTCGAGACCCAGTACTTC
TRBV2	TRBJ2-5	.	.	CASSDTRGGETQYF	TGTGCCAGCAGTGACACCCGAGGGGGGGAGACCCAGTACTTC
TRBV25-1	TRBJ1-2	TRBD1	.	CASSARTGTGGTYGYTF	TGTGCCAGCAGTGCAAGGACCGGGACAGGGGGGACCTATGGCTACACCTTC
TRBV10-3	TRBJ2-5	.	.	CAISEGETQYF	TGTGCCATCAGTGAGGGTGAGACCCAGTACTTC
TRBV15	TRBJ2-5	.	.	CATSKPPMKTQYF	TGTGCCACCAGCAAACCGCCAATGAAGACCCAGTACTTC
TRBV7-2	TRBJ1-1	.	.	CASSLDPQGGGTEAFF	TGTGCCAGCAGCTTAGATCCACAGGGAGGTGGCACTGAAGCTTTCTTT
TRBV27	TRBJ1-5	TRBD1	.	CASSQGQSNQPQHF	TGTGCCAGCAGTCAGGGACAGAGCAATCAGCCCCAGCATTTT
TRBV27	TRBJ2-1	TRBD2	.	CASSPRLAGANEQFF	TGTGCCAGCAGTCCCCGACTAGCGGGAGCCAATGAGCAGTTCTTC
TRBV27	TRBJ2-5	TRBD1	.	CASSLPGQGVGQETQYF	TGTGCCAGCAGTTTACCAGGACAGGGAGTTGGACAAGAGACCCAGTACTTC
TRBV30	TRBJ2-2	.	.	CAWSVQGGPGELFF	TGTGCCTGGAGTGTACAAGGAGGGCCCGGGGAGCTGTTTTTT
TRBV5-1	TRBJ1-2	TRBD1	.	CASSLVNRGLSENYGYTF	TGCGCCAGCAGCTTGGTAAACAGGGGGTTGAGTGAGAACTATGGCTACACCTTC
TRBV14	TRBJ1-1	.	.	CASSHLQNTEAFF	TGTGCCAGCAGCCATCTTCAAAACACTGAAGCTTTCTTT
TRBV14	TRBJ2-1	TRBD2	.	CASSQEGRENYNEQFF	TGTGCCAGCAGCCAAGAGGGGCGGGAGAACTACAATGAGCAGTTCTTC
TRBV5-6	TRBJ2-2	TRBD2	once	CASSLEPGLAGTGELFF	TGTGCCAGCAGTCTCGAACCGGGACTAGCGGGAACCGGGGAGCTGTTTTTT
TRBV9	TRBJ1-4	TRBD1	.	CASSVDRVRTNEKLFF	TGTGCCAGCAGCGTGGACAGGGTACGAACTAATGAAAAACTGTTTTTT
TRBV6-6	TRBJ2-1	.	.	CASSRAGPDLDEQFF	TGTGCCAGCAGTAGGGCCGGGCCCGATCTGGATGAGCAGTTCTTC
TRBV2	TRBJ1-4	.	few	CASSGGGGLFF	TGTGCCAGCAGTGGAGGGGGAGGCCTGTTTTTT
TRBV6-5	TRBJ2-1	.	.	CASTNLKSSYNEQFF	TGTGCCAGCACAAACCTTAAAAGCTCCTACAATGAGCAGTTCTTC
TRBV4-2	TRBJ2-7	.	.	CASSQGALGDEQYF	TGTGCCAGCAGCCAAGGGGCGCTGGGCGACGAGCAGTACTTC
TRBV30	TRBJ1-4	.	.	CAWNRRGGNEKLFF	TGTGCCTGGAACCGACGGGGGGGGAATGAAAAACTGTTTTTT
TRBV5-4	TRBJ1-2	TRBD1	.	CASSLRRQGSYGYTF	TGTGCCAGCAGCTTGCGTCGACAGGGGAGCTATGGCTACACCTTC
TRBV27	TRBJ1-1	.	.	CASSDQGTYLNTEAFF	TGTGCCAGCAGTGACCAGGGGACATACTTGAACACTGAAGCTTTCTTT
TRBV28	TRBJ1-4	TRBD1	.	CASSSLAKGQANEKLFF	TGTGCCAGCAGTTCGCTAGCCAAAGGACAGGCTAATGAAAAACTGTTTTTT
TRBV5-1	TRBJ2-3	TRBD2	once	CASSFTAGGGKYF	TGCGCCAGCAGCTTTACAGCGGGAGGGGGAAAGTATTTT
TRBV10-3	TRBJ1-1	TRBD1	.	CAISVRGQGWTEAFF	TGTGCCATCAGCGTCCGGGGACAGGGCTGGACTGAAGCTTTCTTT